Below, 5 T cell receptor beta chains from the same sample are listed, as sequenced in a study of patients and donors after allogeneic stem cell transplantation. MiXCR was run by TCRdb on the RT-PCR reads, yielding one entry per CDR3 protein. The data contain about 960,000 distinct CDR3 sequences, about a sixth of them singletons. Sequencing was performed on blood, either unsorted or a sorted T cell fraction (not recorded which). Receptors were obtained from a human donor who was either an allogeneic HSCT recipient or a stem cell or donor lymphocyte infusion donor (not recorded which). It is not recorded whose cells these are; they may come from a transplant donor.

This sequence joins TRBV4-1 and TRBJ1-2, with 7 bases aligning to TRBD1. Germline V CDR1 and CDR2: MGHRA, YSYEKL. After removal of 4 bases from V and 4 bases from J, the junction contained 12 bases not matched to a gene. The length of the CDR3 is 16 residues. CDR3 coding DNA: TGCGCCAGCAGCCCCCAATCCGACAGGGTACCCTATGGCTACACCTTC. It codes for CASSPQSDRVPYGYTF.

The chain couples TRBV9 to TRBJ2-1, with D perhaps matching TRBD2 (5 bases). The germline gives CDR1 SGDLS, CDR2 YYNGEE. Trimming cost V 0 bases and J 2 bases, with 15 bases left between them. The CDR3 is 17 amino acids. CDR3 in amino acids: CASSVGPDGRAYNEQFF. CDR3 nucleotide sequence: TGTGCCAGCAGCGTAGGACCCGATGGGCGGGCCTACAATGAGCAGTTCTTC.

This chain connects TRBV9 to TRBJ1-3, with D unresolved. Looked up from germline, CDR1 is SGDLS and CDR2 is YYNGEE. V was pared by 0 bases and J by 0 bases, with 4 bases between. The CDR3 has 14 amino acids. The CDR3 region has the DNA TGTGCCAGCAGCGTAGAATCCTCTGGAAACACCATATATTTT. Protein product: CASSVESSGNTIYF.

This clonotype was observed a few times. J is TRBJ1-5 and V is TRBV6-2 or TRBV6-3; no firm D call. There are 11 residues in the CDR3. Trimming took 8 bases from V and 5 from J, leaving 7 bases between them. In germline, CDR1 is MNHEY, CDR2 SVGEGT. The CDR3 nucleotides are TGTGCCAGCGGCGGATATCAGCCCCAGCATTTT. Translated: CASGGYQPQHF.

This clonotype was observed a few times. This chain connects TRBV30 to TRBJ1-3; D is unclear. From germline, CDR1 is GTSNPN and CDR2 SVGIG (reference sequence). Trimming pared 6 bases from V and 1 base from J, leaving 4 bases between. CDR3 length: 11 amino acids. This CDR3 reads CACSSGNTIYF. In DNA, the CDR3 is TGTGCCTGTTCTTCTGGAAACACCATATATTTT.